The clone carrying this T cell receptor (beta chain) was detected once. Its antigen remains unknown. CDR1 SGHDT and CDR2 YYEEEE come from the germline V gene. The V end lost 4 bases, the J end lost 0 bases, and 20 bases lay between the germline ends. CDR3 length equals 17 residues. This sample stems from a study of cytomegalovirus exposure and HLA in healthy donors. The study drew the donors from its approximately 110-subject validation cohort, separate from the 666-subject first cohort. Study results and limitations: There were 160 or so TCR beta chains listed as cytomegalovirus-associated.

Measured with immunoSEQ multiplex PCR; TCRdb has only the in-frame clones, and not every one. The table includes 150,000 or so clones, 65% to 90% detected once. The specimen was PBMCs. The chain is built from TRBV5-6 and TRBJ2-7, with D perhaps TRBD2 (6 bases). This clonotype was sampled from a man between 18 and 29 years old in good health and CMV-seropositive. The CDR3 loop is CASSDSGGGGSSYEQYF. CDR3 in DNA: TGTGCCAGCAGCGACTCTGGGGGAGGAGGGAGCTCCTACGAGCAGTACTTC.